This T cell receptor beta chain was captured in a study of blood T cell repertoires in COVID-19. Background on the study: There were acute and convalescent COVID-19 samples, and they came from the United States, Italy and Spain. Sources were T cells, B-cell-depleted T cells, or PBMCs; the material itself was cDNA or gDNA.

The V and J ends lost 2 bases and 2 bases respectively, with 13 bases between them. Germline V lookup: CDR1 ENHRY, CDR2 SYGVKD. The CDR3 loop spans 15 amino acids. In the original workflow: Reference gene primer amplification yielded estimated nucleated cell counts. Assay: immunoSEQ multiplex PCR; the TCRdb copy retains only in-frame clones and omits some. V and J calls and clone size follow that table, whereas D and trimming were derived from the DNA. This sample carries about 90,000 clones, less than 90% of them seen once, and the ten largest clones take 1.7%. This chain links TRBV10-3 with TRBJ2-7; TRBD2 might be the D (5 bases). The sequence was collected from a man at least 80 years old with acute or convalescent COVID-19. The sample comprised peripheral blood. The CDR3 loop reads CAISETRGTTYEQYF. Written as DNA, the CDR3 is TGTGCCATCAGTGAGACCCGGGGAACAACCTACGAGCAGTACTTC.